The 9 T cell receptor beta chains presented below share a single source sample, sequenced in a study of post-analysis software for immune sequencing data. General study results and limits: The study found TRBV5-6, TRBV5-1 and TRBV20-1 among four to six TRBV segments more frequent in patients than controls.

Incorporated into the TCR beta cDNA libraries were unique molecular identifiers, which served to reduce PCR and sequencing biases. TCRdb reanalysed the PCR reads using MiXCR and keeps one entry per CDR3 protein. Among roughly 600,000 distinct CDR3 sequences listed, 44% were seen once. For these receptors, no antigen is known. Sequenced input: blood. All receptors come from a girl between 10 and 17 years old with multiple sclerosis.

The V call is TRBV9, the J call TRBJ2-4; perhaps TRBD2 as D (6 bases). With the DNA end fitting TRBJ2-5 better, the J assignment may be wrong. Per the germline V gene, CDR1 is SGDLS and CDR2 is YYNGEE. The CDR3 consists of 13 residues. The chain's CDR3 is CASSEGAGETQYF. The CDR3 bases are TGTGCCAGCAGCGAAGGGGCGGGGGAGACCCAGTACTTC.

This clonotype was recorded only once. This sequence joins TRBV12-3 or TRBV12-4 and TRBJ1-2; no clear D gene. Trimming removed 6 bases at V and 6 bases at J, with 17 bases between. The CDR3 has 14 residues. CDR3 region: CASRPMAVSDGYTF. The DNA of the CDR3 is TGTGCCAGCAGACCCATGGCTGTTTCGGATGGCTACACCTTC.

J is TRBJ1-2 and V is TRBV10-3; 8 nucleotides align to TRBD1. CDR3 length equals 14 residues. The germline CDR1 and CDR2 sequences are ENHRY and SYGVKD. J was trimmed by 3 bases and V by 6 bases; bases with no gene match: 6. The CDR3 loop reads CAISYGQGHYGYTF. Here the CDR3 DNA reads TGTGCCATCAGCTATGGACAGGGCCACTATGGCTACACCTTC.

V and J are TRBV3-1 and TRBJ2-3; TRBD2 aligns across 7 bases. The CDR3 spans 15 residues. Germline-derived CDR1 and CDR2 are LGHDT and YNNKEL (reference sequence). V was clipped by 3 bases and J by 2 bases; unmatched bases: 5. The CDR3 loop reads CASSQEAGSTDTQYF. As DNA, the CDR3 is TGTGCCAGCAGCCAGGAAGCGGGGTCCACAGATACGCAGTATTTT.

The chain carries TRBV12-3 or TRBV12-4 and TRBJ2-7; unclear D gene. V lost 6 bases and J lost 6, with 9 bases in between. The CDR3 totals 11 residues. CDR3 coding DNA: TGTGCCAGCAGCGTCCTCTGCGAGCAGTACTTC. It encodes CASSVLCEQYF.

This chain links TRBV20-1 with TRBJ2-3, with 13 bases that match TRBD2. This CDR3 is built from 14 residues. In germline, CDR1 is DFQATT, CDR2 SNEGSKA (reference sequence). J gave up 5 bases and V 6 bases, and 5 bases lay outside the gene matches. The CDR3 sequence is CSAATSGGEDTQYF. The CDR3 DNA follows: TGCAGTGCAGCAACTAGCGGGGGGGAAGATACGCAGTATTTT.

The chain is built from TRBV2 and TRBJ2-1; 8 bases map to TRBD1. The CDR3 is 14 residues long. J gave up 5 bases and V 10 bases, and 10 bases lay outside the gene matches. CDR1 SNHLY and CDR2 FYNNEI come from the germline V gene. The CDR3 DNA sequence: TGTGCCACCTTGACAGGGGTAGGTGACAATGAGCAGTTCTTC. Translating gives CATLTGVGDNEQFF.

This clonotype was observed a few times. The chain uses TRBV10-3 and TRBJ2-1; 9 nucleotides align to TRBD2. Trimming removed 3 bases from V and 8 bases from J; junction bases left unmatched: 11. This CDR3 has 16 residues. The germline V gene encodes CDR1 ENHRY and CDR2 SYGVKD. Written as DNA, the CDR3 is TGTGCCATCAGTGACACTAGCGGGCCCAATTACGATGAGCAGTTCTTC. It encodes CAISDTSGPNYDEQFF.

This clonotype was recorded a few times. This sequence joins TRBV18 and TRBJ2-5; the D gene could be TRBD1 or TRBD2 (5 bases each). The V gene's germline CDR1 is KGHSH and CDR2 LQKENI. Trimming stripped 3 bases from V and 2 bases from J, with 13 bases between. This CDR3 is built from 15 residues. CDR3 DNA sequence: TGTGCCAGCTCACCCTCCCGGGACCAACAAGAGACCCAGTACTTC. Translating it yields CASSPSRDQQETQYF.